The 10 T cell receptor beta chains listed next were all sequenced from one sample in a study of T-cell reconstitution after alpha-beta-depleted transplantation in children. Unique molecular identifiers tagged the TCRbeta library. TCRdb processed the PCR reads anew with MiXCR; each CDR3 protein has one entry. The data contain fewer than 550,000 distinct CDR3 sequences, roughly a tenth of them singletons. The sequencing here drew on PBMCs, taken before TCRalphabeta/CD19-depleted stem cell transplant. The receptors come from a child aged 2-15 years with inherited bone marrow failure, due to receive a stem cell transplant.

This clonotype was recorded at least ten times. The genes are TRBV27 and TRBJ2-2; 7 bases map to TRBD1. This CDR3 is 14 amino acids long. Germline lookup yields CDR1 MNHEY and CDR2 SMNVEV (reference sequence). With 6 bases clipped from V and 6 bases from J, the junction kept 7 bases outside the gene matches. The CDR3 DNA reads TGTGCCAGCAGCGTGACAGGGAGCCCCGGGGAGCTGTTTTTT. Its translation is CASSVTGSPGELFF.

Many counts were recorded for this clonotype. The chain has TRBV7-9 and TRBJ2-7; a weak D match, TRBD1 (5 bases). The CDR3 has 13 residues. V shed 4 bases and J shed 4 bases, with 11 bases lying between them. Germline values: CDR1 SEHNR, CDR2 FQNEAQ (reference sequence). CDR3 loop: CASSSRVSYEQYF. For the CDR3, the DNA is TGTGCCAGCAGCTCCAGGGTTTCTTACGAGCAGTACTTC. The full variable domain, completed using reference TRBV7-9 and TRBJ2-7, is DTGVSQNPRHKITKRGQNVTFRCDPISEHNRLYWYRQTLGQGPEFLTYFQNEAQLEKSRLLSDRFSAERPKGSFSTLEIQRTEQGDSAMYLCASSSRVSYEQYFGPGTRLTVT.

This clonotype was recorded at least ten times. The rearrangement joins TRBV7-9 to TRBJ2-1; 7 bases match TRBD1. Germline V CDR1 and CDR2: SEHNR, FQNEAQ (reference sequence). There are 13 residues in the CDR3. Trimming at V came to 1 base and at J to 6 bases, leaving 0 bases not matched to a gene. CDR3 loop: CASSLGDSNEQFF. CDR3 bases: TGTGCCAGCAGCTTAGGGGACAGCAATGAGCAGTTCTTC.

The CDR3: CSGTSAGGKTKYNEQFF. CDR3 nucleotide sequence: TGCAGTGGCACCTCTGCGGGCGGGAAGACCAAGTACAATGAGCAGTTCTTC. The rearrangement joins TRBV20-1 to TRBJ2-1, with D tentatively TRBD2 (6 bases). Deletions cut 7 bases from V and 4 bases from J, with 26 bases between. The germline gives CDR1 DFQATT, CDR2 SNEGSKA (reference sequence). CDR3 length: 17 amino acids.

This clonotype was seen many times. The rearrangement links TRBV7-2 to TRBJ2-7; D is possibly TRBD1 (6 bases). The germline V gene encodes CDR1 SGHTA and CDR2 FQGNSA. The CDR3 is 15 amino acids. V was clipped by 2 bases and J by 2 bases, with 13 bases between them. The CDR3 DNA is TGTGCCAGCAGCTTAAGGCAGGGGCCTCCCTACGAGCAGTACTTC. Translated, it gives CASSLRQGPPYEQYF.

In this sample, this clonotype turned up many times. The chain carries TRBV20-1 and TRBJ2-1; D is possibly TRBD2 (6 bases). Per germline, CDR1 DFQATT and CDR2 SNEGSKA (reference sequence). This CDR3 comprises 11 residues. V lost 3 bases and J 8 bases, leaving 8 bases between the germline ends. The DNA of the CDR3 is TGCAGTGCTAGTTGGAGGGATGAGCAGTTCTTC. Translation gives CSASWRDEQFF.

This clonotype was counted only a few times. The chain carries TRBV12-3 or TRBV12-4 and TRBJ2-7; tentatively, D is TRBD1 (6 bases). CDR3 length: 14 amino acids. V lost 6 bases to trimming and J lost 3 bases, with 15 bases between them. The CDR3 sequence: CASSKPGVGYEQYF. CDR3 DNA: TGTGCCAGCAGCAAACCAGGGGTTGGCTACGAGCAGTACTTC.

The V gene is TRBV20-1, the J gene TRBJ1-1, with D perhaps TRBD1 (6 bases). CDR1 and CDR2 (germline): DFQATT, SNEGSKA (reference sequence). The V gene lost 0 bases and the J gene lost 5 bases, with 10 bases spanning the gap. CDR3 size: 13 residues. CDR3 region: CSARENRDTEAFF. The CDR3 coding sequence is TGCAGTGCTAGAGAGAACAGGGATACTGAAGCTTTCTTT.

This clonotype was counted at least ten times. J is TRBJ2-3 and V is TRBV5-1; D gene ambiguous. Germline CDR1 SGHRS, CDR2 YFSETQ. The germline V and J ends were trimmed by 0 bases and 2 bases, with 13 bases remaining between them. The CDR3 totals 16 residues. This CDR3 is CASSLGHAEPTDTQYF. CDR3 in DNA: TGCGCCAGCAGCTTGGGTCATGCGGAACCCACAGATACGCAGTATTTT. Looking up the rest from reference TRBV5-1 and TRBJ2-3 gives the full variable domain: KAGVTQTPRYLIKTRGQQVTLSCSPISGHRSVSWYQQTPGQGLQFLFEYFSETQRNKGNFPGRFSGRQFSNSRSEMNVSTLELGDSALYLCASSLGHAEPTDTQYFGPGTRLTVL.

This clonotype was detected ten times or more. The chain links TRBV5-1 to TRBJ2-5, with 12 bases that match TRBD2. The CDR3 covers 15 residues. Germline V gene lookup returns CDR1 SGHRS and CDR2 YFSETQ. Trimming took 4 bases from V and 2 from J; bases not matched to a gene: 3. This chain's CDR3 is CASSNGLAGQETQYF. DNA for the CDR3: TGCGCCAGCAGCAACGGACTAGCGGGACAAGAGACCCAGTACTTC.